This T cell receptor beta chain stems from a study of blood T cell repertoires in COVID-19. Germline lookup yields CDR1 MGHDK and CDR2 SYGVNS. CDR3 length: 16 amino acids. V was pared by 5 bases and J by 0 bases, with 11 bases between. The table lists this clone with a few counts. Only in-frame clones appear in the TCRdb table, and some are missing; sequencing was by immunoSEQ multiplex PCR. The sample contains some 200,000 clones, 65% to 85% of which appear only once. The sample consisted of peripheral blood. This TCR came from a woman older than 75 with acute or convalescent COVID-19. V usage is TRBV25-1 and J usage is TRBJ2-6; D may be TRBD2 (6 bases). The CDR3: CASSRVGGSGANVLTF. Here the CDR3 DNA reads TGTGCCAGCAGTAGAGTGGGGGGCTCTGGGGCCAACGTCCTGACTTTC.